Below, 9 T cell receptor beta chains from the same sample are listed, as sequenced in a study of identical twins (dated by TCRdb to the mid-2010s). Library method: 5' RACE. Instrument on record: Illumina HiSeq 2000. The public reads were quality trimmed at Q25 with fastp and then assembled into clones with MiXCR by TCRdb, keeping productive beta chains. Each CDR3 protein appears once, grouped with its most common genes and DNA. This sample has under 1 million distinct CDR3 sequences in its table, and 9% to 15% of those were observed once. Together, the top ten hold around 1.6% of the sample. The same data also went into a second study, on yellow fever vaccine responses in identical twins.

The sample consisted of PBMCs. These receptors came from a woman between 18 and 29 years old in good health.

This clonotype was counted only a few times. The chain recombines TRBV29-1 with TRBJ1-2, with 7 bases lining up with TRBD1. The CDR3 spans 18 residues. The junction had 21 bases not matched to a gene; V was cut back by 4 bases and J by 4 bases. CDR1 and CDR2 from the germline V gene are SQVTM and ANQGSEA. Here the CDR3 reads CSVAASFGQVSGGYGYTF. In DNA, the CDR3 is TGCAGCGTTGCGGCGTCGTTCGGACAGGTGTCGGGGGGCTATGGCTACACCTTC.

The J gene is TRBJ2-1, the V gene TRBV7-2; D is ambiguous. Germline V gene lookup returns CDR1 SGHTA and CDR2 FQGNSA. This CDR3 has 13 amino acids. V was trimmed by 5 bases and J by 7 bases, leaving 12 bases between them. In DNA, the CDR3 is TGTGCCAGCAGCAATAGTCCGTGGAATGAGCAGTTCTTC. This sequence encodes CASSNSPWNEQFF.

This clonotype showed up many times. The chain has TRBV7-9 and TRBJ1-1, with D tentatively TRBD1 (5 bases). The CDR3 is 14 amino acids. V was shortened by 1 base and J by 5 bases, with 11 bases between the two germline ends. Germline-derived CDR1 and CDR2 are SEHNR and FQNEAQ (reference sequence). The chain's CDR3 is CASSLGRVETEAFF. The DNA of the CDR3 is TGTGCCAGCAGCTTAGGCAGGGTTGAAACTGAAGCTTTCTTT. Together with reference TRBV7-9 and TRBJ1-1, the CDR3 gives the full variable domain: DTGVSQNPRHKITKRGQNVTFRCDPISEHNRLYWYRQTLGQGPEFLTYFQNEAQLEKSRLLSDRFSAERPKGSFSTLEIQRTEQGDSAMYLCASSLGRVETEAFFGQGTRLTVV.

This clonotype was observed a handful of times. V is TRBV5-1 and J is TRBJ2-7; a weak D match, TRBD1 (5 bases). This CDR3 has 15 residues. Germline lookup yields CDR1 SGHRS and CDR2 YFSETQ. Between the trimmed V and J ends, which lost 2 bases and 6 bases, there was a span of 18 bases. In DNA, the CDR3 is TGCGCCAGCAGCTTTGCGGCGGCAGGGCTTGGCGAGCAGTACTTC. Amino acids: CASSFAAAGLGEQYF.

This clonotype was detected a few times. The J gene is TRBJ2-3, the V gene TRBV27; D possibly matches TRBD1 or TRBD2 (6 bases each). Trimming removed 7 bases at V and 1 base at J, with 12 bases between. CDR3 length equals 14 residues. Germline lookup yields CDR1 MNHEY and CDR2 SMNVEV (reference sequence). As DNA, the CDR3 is TGTGCCAGCACCTCCCGGGGGCGCACAGATACGCAGTATTTT. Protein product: CASTSRGRTDTQYF.

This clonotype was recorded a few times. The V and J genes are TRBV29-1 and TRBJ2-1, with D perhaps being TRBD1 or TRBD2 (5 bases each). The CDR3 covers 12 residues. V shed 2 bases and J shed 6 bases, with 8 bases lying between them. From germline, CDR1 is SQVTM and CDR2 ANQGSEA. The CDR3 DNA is TGCAGCGTTGAAAAGAGGGGCAATGAGCAGTTCTTC. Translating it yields CSVEKRGNEQFF.

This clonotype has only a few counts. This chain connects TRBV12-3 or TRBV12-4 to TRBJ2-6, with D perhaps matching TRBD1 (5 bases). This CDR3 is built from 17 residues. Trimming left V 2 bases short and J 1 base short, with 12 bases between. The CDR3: CASSLRGGNSGANVLTF. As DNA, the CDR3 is TGTGCCAGCAGTTTAAGGGGTGGGAATTCTGGGGCCAACGTCCTGACTTTC.

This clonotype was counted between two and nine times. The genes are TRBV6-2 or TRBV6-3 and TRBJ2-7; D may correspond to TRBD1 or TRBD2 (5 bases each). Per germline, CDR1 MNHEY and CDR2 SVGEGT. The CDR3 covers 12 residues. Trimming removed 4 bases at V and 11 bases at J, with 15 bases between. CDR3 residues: CASSFEGSSEYF. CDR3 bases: TGTGCCAGCAGTTTCGAGGGGTCGAGTGAGTACTTC.

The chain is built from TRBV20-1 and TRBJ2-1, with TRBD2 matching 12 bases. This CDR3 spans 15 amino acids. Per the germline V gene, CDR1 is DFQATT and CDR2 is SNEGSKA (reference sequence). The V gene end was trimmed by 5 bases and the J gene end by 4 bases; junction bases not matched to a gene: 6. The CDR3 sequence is CSARPGTSGYNEQFF. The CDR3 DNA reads TGCAGTGCTCGACCCGGGACTAGCGGGTACAATGAGCAGTTCTTC.